Following are 24 T cell receptor beta chains from one sample sequenced in a study of T cell clonality in common variable immunodeficiency. Regarding the study as a whole: In common variable immunodeficiency, TCR beta chains reportedly carried fewer deletions and N-nucleotide insertions.

The antigens of these receptors remain unknown. Generated by immunoSEQ multiplex PCR, the TCRdb table keeps only in-frame clones and is missing some. This sample has about 12,000 clones and no singletons, with roughly 6.9% in the ten largest. The specimen sequenced was peripheral blood mononuclear cells. The receptor source for this set is a human donor with common variable immunodeficiency.

This clone is medium-sized. The observed sequence ends 3 residues before the CDR3 terminus, with the missing tail filled in from the germline J gene. The chain carries TRBV20-1 and TRBJ2-3; D may be TRBD1 (6 bases). V was cut by 7 bases and J by 1 base, with 12 bases left in between. CDR3 length: 13 residues. The V gene's germline CDR1 is DFQATT and CDR2 SNEGSKA (reference sequence). The DNA read from the CDR3 is TGCAGTGGGACAGTAGCAGGCACAGATACG. Translated, it gives CSGTVAGTDT. The entire CDR3 is CSGTVAGTDTQYF.

The table lists this clone with a few counts. CDR3: CAGQAGGNEQFF. The part of the CDR3 DNA that was read is TGTGCCGGTCAGGCAGGGGGCAATGAG. V usage is TRBV7-8 and J usage is TRBJ2-1; 7 nucleotides line up with TRBD1. The CDR3 is cut off 3 residues early in the read; its end comes from the germline J gene. Germline loops: CDR1 SGHVS, CDR2 FQNEAQ. J lost 6 bases, V lost 11 bases, and 7 bases had no gene match. CDR3 size: 12 residues.

This clone was found many times. The read ends 3 residues shy of where the CDR3 ends; the end is completed using the germline J gene. V is TRBV18 and J is TRBJ2-5; D is ambiguous. CDR3 size: 11 residues. V was pared by 6 bases and J by 0 bases, with 2 bases between. Germline V lookup: CDR1 KGHSH, CDR2 LQKENI. CDR3 region: CASSYQETQYF. The covered CDR3 bases are TGTGCCAGCTCCTACCAAGAGACC.

This clone was counted at least ten times. The read is 3 residues too short to cover the CDR3 end, so that end is filled in from the germline J gene. V is TRBV20-1 and J is TRBJ2-7; 9 positions agree with TRBD2. Germline CDR1 reads DFQATT; CDR2 reads SNEGSKA (reference sequence). The CDR3 spans 15 residues. V gave up 3 bases and J gave up 2 bases; unmatched junction bases: 8. The CDR3 loop is CSASDPSGVTYEQYF. Partial CDR3 DNA: TGCAGTGCTAGCGACCCTAGCGGGGTAACCTACGAG.

A word on this clone: The CDR3 end falls 3 residues outside the read, so it is completed with the germline J gene. The chain links TRBV19 to TRBJ2-4, with 8 nucleotides matching TRBD2. Trimming cost V 3 bases and J 8 bases; bases outside gene matches: 6. The germline gives CDR1 LNHDA, CDR2 SQIVND (reference sequence). The CDR3 sequence is 14 residues long. CDR3 bases read: TGTGCCAGTAGTATTGGTAGCGGGGCGGACATT. It translates to CASSIGSGADI. The full CDR3 is CASSIGSGADIQYF. The full variable domain, with the rest looked up from reference TRBV19 and TRBJ2-4, is DGGITQSPKYLFRKEGQNVTLSCEQNLNHDAMYWYRQDPGQGLRLIYYSQIVNDFQKGDIAEGYSVSREKKESFPLTVTSAQKNPTAFYLCASSIGSGADIQYFGAGTRLSVL.

As to this clone: The read stops 3 residues short of the end of the CDR3; the missing end is completed from the germline J gene. The V call is TRBV6-1, the J call TRBJ2-7; perhaps TRBD1 as D (5 bases). The CDR3 length is 15 residues. Germline CDR1 MNHNS, CDR2 SASEGT. Trimming removed 4 bases from V and 0 bases from J, with 13 bases in between. Partial CDR3 DNA: TGTGCCAGCAGTGTGGTAGGGGCGATCTCCTACGAG. Protein: CASSVVGAISYE. The CDR3 as a whole reads CASSVVGAISYEQYF.

This clone has more than one count but fewer than ten. The read ends 3 residues before the CDR3 terminus; that terminus is restored from the germline J gene. The genes are TRBV19 and TRBJ1-1, with 7 positions matching TRBD1. The CDR3 is made up of 14 amino acids. Germline values: CDR1 LNHDA, CDR2 SQIVND (reference sequence). Trimming removed 9 bases from V and 7 bases from J; junction bases left unmatched: 14. The covered CDR3 bases are TGTGCCAGCCTGAGGGGCAGGGGGATACGTGAA. Translated: CASLRGRGIRE. The entire CDR3 protein reads CASLRGRGIREAFF.

As for this clone: The CDR3 end is not reached by the read, which stops 3 residues before it; the germline J gene fills it in. The chain joins TRBV6-2 or TRBV6-3 to TRBJ2-5; 9 bases line up with TRBD1. The junction had 13 bases not matched to a gene; V was cut back by 4 bases and J by 7 bases. In germline, CDR1 is MNHEY, CDR2 SVGEGT. The CDR3 covers 16 residues. This chain's CDR3 is CASSSGNRGPRGTQYF. The part of the CDR3 DNA that was read is TGTGCCAGCAGTTCGGGTAACAGGGGGCCTAGGGGGACC.

This clone turned up a few times. The sequence runs out 3 residues before the end of the CDR3; the remainder is reconstructed from the germline J gene. The J gene is TRBJ2-5, the V gene TRBV7-2; 10 positions agree with TRBD1. Per the germline V gene, CDR1 is SGHTA and CDR2 is FQGNSA. This CDR3 is 14 amino acids long. With 6 bases clipped from V and 5 bases from J, the junction kept 6 bases outside the gene matches. The CDR3 is CASSRQGAGETQYF. The part of the CDR3 DNA that was read is TGTGCCAGCAGTCGACAGGGGGCGGGCGAGACC.

This clone was counted only a few times. Read data end 3 residues before the CDR3 end; the end is taken from the germline J gene. The gene calls are TRBV7-3 and TRBJ2-3; 11 positions agree with TRBD2. In germline, CDR1 is SGHTA, CDR2 FQGTGA. The CDR3 consists of 16 residues. After removal of 5 bases from V and 5 bases from J, the junction contained 9 bases not matched to a gene. CDR3 sequence reads: CASSPMASGGKDTQYF. The sequenced CDR3 bases are TGTGCCAGCAGCCCAATGGCTAGCGGGGGGAAAGATACG.

This clone occurred a few times. Coverage ceases 3 residues before the CDR3 finishes, and the germline J gene fills in the end. The chain carries TRBV7-2 and TRBJ2-7, with D perhaps TRBD1 (6 bases). The CDR3 extends over 13 amino acids. CDR1 is SGHTA and CDR2 is FQGNSA in the germline V gene. V lost 5 bases and J 3 bases, leaving 11 bases between the germline ends. CDR3 DNA (partial): TGTGCCAGCAGCAGGACAGCCTTCTACGAG. It codes for CASSRTAFYE. The entire CDR3 protein is CASSRTAFYEQYF.

Comment on this clone: The read comes to an end 3 residues before the CDR3 does, leaving the germline J gene to fill in the end. V gene TRBV6-1 combines with J gene TRBJ1-2; possible D gene TRBD1, 6 bases. Between the trimmed V and J ends, which lost 2 bases and 1 base, there was a span of 11 bases. Germline CDR1 and CDR2: MNHNS and SASEGT. The CDR3 length is 15 residues. The CDR3 sequence: CASSEMGHINYGYTF. The covered CDR3 bases are TGTGCCAGCAGTGAAATGGGACACATTAACTATGGC.

Remarks on this clone: The CDR3 end lies 3 residues beyond the end of the read and is filled in from the germline J gene. V usage is TRBV7-9 and J usage is TRBJ1-1; the D is unclear. Germline V lookup: CDR1 SEHNR, CDR2 FQNEAQ (reference sequence). CDR3 size: 12 residues. V lost 2 bases to trimming and J lost 3 bases, with 4 bases between them. CDR3 loop: CASSLSDTEAFF. The covered CDR3 bases are TGTGCCAGCAGCTTATCGGACACTGAA.

Details on this clone: The read halts 3 residues ahead of the CDR3 end, with the missing end drawn from the germline J gene. The rearrangement uses TRBV7-7 and TRBJ1-2; D might be TRBD1 (5 bases). The V end was cut by 1 base, the J end by 4 bases, with 13 bases between. The CDR3 length is 15 residues. Germline loops: CDR1 SSHAT, CDR2 FNYEAQ (reference sequence). This CDR3 is CASSLGVQEAYGYTF. CDR3 DNA (partial): TGTGCCAGCAGCTTAGGGGTACAGGAGGCCTATGGC.

Many counts were recorded for this clone. The read terminates 3 residues before the CDR3 end, so the remaining end is supplied by the germline J gene. The chain carries TRBV18 and TRBJ1-2, with 10 bases identical to TRBD1. This CDR3 is built from 18 residues. Germline V CDR1 and CDR2: KGHSH, LQKENI. Unmatched junction bases numbered 10, after V lost 2 bases and J lost 1 base. This CDR3 is CASSPLPGQGNRNYGYTF. The covered CDR3 bases are TGTGCCAGCTCACCATTGCCGGGACAGGGGAATCGTAACTATGGC.

This clone was seen a handful of times. The read terminates 3 residues ahead of where the CDR3 ends, so the germline J gene completes it. The chain employs TRBV13 and TRBJ2-1; TRBD2 aligns across 12 bases. The length of the CDR3 is 18 residues. Germline trimming cut 1 base from V and 7 bases from J; bases unmatched to any gene: 11. CDR1 and CDR2 from the germline V gene are PRHDT and FYEKMQ (reference sequence). CDR3 DNA, as far as it was read: TGTGCCAGCAGCTTAGATACTAGCGGGGGGCCAGGGGGGAATGAG. Its translation is CASSLDTSGGPGGNE. The full CDR3 is CASSLDTSGGPGGNEQFF. The full variable domain, in which reference TRBV13 and TRBJ2-1 provide the parts outside the CDR3, is AAGVIQSPRHLIKEKRETATLKCYPIPRHDTVYWYQQGPGQDPQFLISFYEKMQSDKGSIPDRFSAQQFSDYHSELNMSSLELGDSALYFCASSLDTSGGPGGNEQFFGPGTRLTVL.

This clone was seen repeatedly, ten times or more. The read ends 3 residues before the CDR3 terminus; that terminus is restored from the germline J gene. This chain joins TRBV18 and TRBJ2-5; D is unclear. CDR3 length: 14 amino acids. Trimming cost V 0 bases and J 5 bases, with 10 bases left between them. CDR1 and CDR2 from the germline V gene are KGHSH and LQKENI. The CDR3 sequence is CASSPPTNVETQYF. Partial CDR3 DNA: TGTGCCAGCTCACCACCGACAAATGTGGAGACC.

This clone has only a few counts. The CDR3 end falls 3 residues outside the read, so it is completed with the germline J gene. V and J are TRBV19 and TRBJ1-6, with 7 bases aligning to TRBD1. Germline V gene sequence: CDR1 LNHDA, CDR2 SQIVND (reference sequence). This CDR3 is 14 amino acids long. J lost 5 bases, V lost 7 bases, and 5 bases had no gene match. The CDR3 spells CASKGTADNSPLHF. The CDR3 bases that were read are TGTGCCAGTAAAGGGACAGCCGATAATTCACCC.

This clone is medium-sized by share. The read ends 3 residues early relative to the CDR3; the germline J gene fills the gap. The chain is built from TRBV6-4 and TRBJ2-3; D uncertain. Per the germline V gene, CDR1 is MRHNA and CDR2 is SNTAGT. The CDR3 totals 12 residues. V lost 5 bases to trimming and J lost 6 bases, with 9 bases between them. The CDR3 loop is CASSPEGDTQYF. The CDR3 DNA, read in part, is TGTGCCAGCAGTCCGGAAGGGGATACG.

A word on this clone: The read halts 3 residues ahead of the CDR3 end, with the missing end drawn from the germline J gene. V and J are TRBV7-2 and TRBJ2-5; TRBD1 agrees at 10 bases. CDR3 length equals 14 residues. V shed 7 bases, J shed 5 bases, and the junction held 7 bases outside the gene matches. CDR1 is SGHTA, CDR2 FQGNSA, per germline. The CDR3 spells CASKSGQGDETQYF. The sequenced CDR3 bases are TGTGCCAGCAAAAGCGGACAGGGGGACGAGACC.

For this clone: The CDR3 extends 3 residues past the end of the read, so its final part is completed from the germline J gene. The rearrangement joins TRBV19 to TRBJ1-6; D gene uncertain. Trimming took 6 bases from V and 4 from J, leaving 10 bases between them. The length of the CDR3 is 14 residues. The germline V gene encodes CDR1 LNHDA and CDR2 SQIVND (reference sequence). Partial CDR3 DNA: TGTGCCAGTAGCCCCGGGTCATATAATTCACCC. This encodes CASSPGSYNSP. The CDR3 reads in full as CASSPGSYNSPLHF.

This clone came up a few times. The DNA ends 3 residues before the CDR3 does, and the rest of the CDR3 is filled in from the germline J gene. The chain recombines TRBV7-2 with TRBJ1-2; D perhaps matches TRBD1 (6 bases). The V end was cut by 7 bases, the J end by 4 bases, with 19 bases between. The CDR3 is 15 amino acids. Germline CDR1 SGHTA, CDR2 FQGNSA. The CDR3 bases that were read are TGTGCCAGCACTGATCATTACAGGGATCCCTATGGC. Its translation: CASTDHYRDPYG. The CDR3 in full is CASTDHYRDPYGYTF.

A remark on this clone: The sequenced fragment ends 3 residues before the CDR3 boundary, so the rest is inferred from the germline J gene. This chain links TRBV19 with TRBJ2-1, with D perhaps matching TRBD2 (7 bases). V dropped 6 bases and J dropped 4 bases, with 16 bases sitting between them. This CDR3 has 15 residues. From germline, CDR1 is LNHDA and CDR2 SQIVND (reference sequence). The covered CDR3 bases are TGTGCCAGTAGACTAACGGGGGGCAGGTACAATGAG. As protein: CASRLTGGRYNE. From start to end, the CDR3 is CASRLTGGRYNEQFF.

This clone showed up just a few times. The covered CDR3 bases are TGTGCCAGCAGCGGCGGGGGGGCGGAGACC. Its translation: CASSGGGAET. The full-length CDR3 reads as CASSGGGAETQYF. V and J are TRBV5-6 and TRBJ2-5, with 9 bases matching TRBD2. Read sequence stops 3 residues before the CDR3 end, and the germline J gene provides the missing end. CDR1 SGHDT and CDR2 YYEEEE come from the germline V gene. This CDR3 contains 13 residues. V trimming: 4 bases; J trimming: 5 bases; junction bases outside the gene matches: 3.